The 20 T cell receptor beta chains given below trace back to one sample, sequenced in a study of T cell responses to AZD1222 COVID-19 vaccine. Sequencing was performed with immunoSEQ multiplex PCR; in TCRdb, only in-frame clones are kept and a portion is missing. The data contain more than 85,000 clones, about four fifths of them singletons. The source material was peripheral blood, sampled 28 days after the second AZD1222 dose. These receptors all come from an adult who received the AZD1222 COVID-19 vaccine.

The chain uses TRBV21-1 and TRBJ1-1; the table calls TRBD1, which could not be checked here. TRBV21-1 is a recognized pseudogene. The CDR3 covers 17 residues. CDR3: CASSKNRGSRVYTEAFF. The CDR3 coding sequence is TGTGCCAGCAGCAAAAATAGGGGGAGCAGGGTGTACACTGAAGCTTTCTTT.

This clone occurred once. The chain links TRBV11-2 to TRBJ2-7; TRBD1 aligns across 10 bases. The V gene end was trimmed by 5 bases and the J gene end by 6 bases; junction bases not matched to a gene: 10. CDR1 and CDR2 from the germline V gene are SGHAT and FQNNGV. The CDR3 is 15 amino acids. In DNA, the CDR3 is TGTGCCAGCAGCGATGGAGGGACAGGGGTGATCGAGCAGTACTTC. Amino acid sequence: CASSDGGTGVIEQYF.

This clone has just a few counts. The gene calls are TRBV11-1 and TRBJ2-7, with unresolved D. V dropped 1 base and J dropped 1 base, with 8 bases sitting between them. The CDR3 has 14 residues. Germline V CDR1 and CDR2: SGHAT, FQDESV (reference sequence). Here the CDR3 DNA reads TGTGCCAGCAGCTTAGGGGCCGGGTCCTACGAGCAGTACTTC. Protein product: CASSLGAGSYEQYF.

The chain combines TRBV11-3 with TRBJ1-5; D may be TRBD1 (6 bases). With 2 bases removed from V and 5 bases from J, the gap between germline ends came to 10 bases. Germline V gene lookup returns CDR1 SGHNT and CDR2 YENEEA. The CDR3 length is 14 residues. CDR3 protein: CASSLQGTDQPQHF. The CDR3 nucleotides read TGTGCCAGCAGCTTACAGGGGACTGATCAGCCCCAGCATTTT.

CDR3 amino acids: CASSLMRNTEAFF. For the CDR3, the DNA is TGTGCCAGCAGCTTAATGCGGAACACTGAAGCTTTCTTT. This chain links TRBV7-2 with TRBJ1-1; D uncertain. The CDR3 contains 13 residues. CDR1 and CDR2 from the germline V gene are SGHTA and FQGNSA. V was pared by 2 bases and J by 1 base, with 5 bases between. The variable domain in full, completed from reference TRBV7-2 and TRBJ1-1, reads GAGVSQSPSNKVTEKGKDVELRCDPISGHTALYWYRQSLGQGLEFLIYFQGNSAPDKSGLPSDRFSAERTGGSVSTLTIQRTQQEDSAVYLCASSLMRNTEAFFGQGTRLTVV.

The gene calls are TRBV6-6 and TRBJ1-2; D gene uncertain. From germline, CDR1 is MNHNY and CDR2 SVGAGI (reference sequence). The V and J ends lost 6 bases and 5 bases respectively, with 16 bases between them. This CDR3 region has 14 residues. CDR3 DNA sequence: TGTGCCAGCAGGATAGTCGGCCCGGGATATGGCTACACCTTC. Amino acid sequence: CASRIVGPGYGYTF.

This clone was observed a few times. The chain joins TRBV5-4 to TRBJ2-7; 9 bases match TRBD1. V lost 2 bases and J lost 1; bases outside the gene matches: 4. The length of the CDR3 is 15 residues. CDR1 is SGHNT and CDR2 is YYREEE in the germline V gene (reference sequence). The CDR3 coding sequence is TGTGCCAGCAGCTTAGGCGGGACAGGGTCCTACGAGCAGTACTTC. Protein sequence: CASSLGGTGSYEQYF.

This chain uses TRBV27 with TRBJ1-1; no clear D gene. V shed 2 bases and J shed 1 base, with 8 bases lying between them. The CDR3 sequence is 14 residues long. CDR1 and CDR2 from the germline V gene are MNHEY and SMNVEV (reference sequence). CDR3 sequence: CASSLGQKNTEAFF. CDR3 nucleotide sequence: TGTGCCAGCAGTTTAGGGCAGAAGAACACTGAAGCTTTCTTT.

The chain links TRBV9 to TRBJ2-2, with TRBD2 matching over 8 bases. V gave up 4 bases and J gave up 1 base; unmatched junction bases: 6. Germline CDR1 is SGDLS and CDR2 is YYNGEE. The CDR3 has 16 residues. CDR3 loop: CASSPGGARNTGELFF. The CDR3 coding sequence is TGTGCCAGCAGCCCCGGGGGGGCGAGGAACACCGGGGAGCTGTTTTTT. Using reference TRBV9 and TRBJ2-2 for the parts outside the CDR3, the full variable domain is DSGVTQTPKHLITATGQRVTLRCSPRSGDLSVYWYQQSLDQGLQFLIQYYNGEERAKGNILERFSAQQFPDLHSELNLSSLELGDSALYFCASSPGGARNTGELFFGEGSRLTVL.

This chain uses TRBV19 with TRBJ2-6, with no clear D. V was cut by 7 bases and J by 4 bases, with 17 bases left in between. Germline values: CDR1 LNHDA, CDR2 SQIVND (reference sequence). The CDR3 totals 16 residues. CDR3 sequence (DNA): TGTGCCAGTACTCCCGATCATCTGGGGGGGGCCAACGTCCTGACTTTC. Its translation is CASTPDHLGGANVLTF.

The chain combines TRBV18 with TRBJ2-3; D not resolved. Deletions cut 3 bases from V and 0 bases from J, with 10 bases between. Germline CDR1 is KGHSH and CDR2 is LQKENI. This CDR3 is built from 15 residues. CDR3 bases: TGTGCCAGCTCACCTATAGAACCTAGCACAGATACGCAGTATTTT. Amino acids: CASSPIEPSTDTQYF.

V usage is TRBV5-4 and J usage is TRBJ1-1; 12 positions match TRBD1. This CDR3 comprises 16 residues. With 6 bases clipped from V and 5 bases from J, the junction kept 11 bases outside the gene matches. CDR1 and CDR2 from the germline V gene are SGHNT and YYREEE (reference sequence). Here the CDR3 reads CASTLRDRGRGTEAFF. CDR3 sequence (DNA): TGTGCCAGCACCCTACGGGACAGGGGGCGAGGTACTGAAGCTTTCTTT.

As to this clone: An end of the junction does not agree with germline; a read error may underlie this. The V gene is TRBV5-1, the J gene TRBJ2-1; D gene unclear. Per germline, CDR1 SGHRS and CDR2 YFSETQ. There are 14 residues in the CDR3. This chain's CDR3 is CASSLEMVGNEQFF. DNA of the CDR3: TGCGCCAGCAGTTTGGAGATGGTGGGCAATGAGCAGTTCTTC.

CDR3 DNA: TGTGCCATCAGATCACCGACGGCCCCGAACACTGAAGCTTTCTTT. Protein: CAIRSPTAPNTEAFF. V usage is TRBV10-3 and J usage is TRBJ1-1; D gene unclear. V lost 6 bases and J lost 1, with 15 bases in between. The V gene's germline CDR1 is ENHRY and CDR2 SYGVKD. The CDR3 runs 15 residues.

This rearrangement joins TRBV5-1 to TRBJ1-1; no definite D call. This CDR3 region has 11 residues. Trimming took 6 bases from V and 3 from J, leaving 6 bases between them. From germline, CDR1 is SGHRS and CDR2 YFSETQ. Here the CDR3 reads CASKGDTEAFF. The CDR3 bases are TGCGCCAGCAAGGGCGACACTGAAGCTTTCTTT. Supplemented by reference TRBV5-1 and TRBJ1-1, the full variable domain reads KAGVTQTPRYLIKTRGQQVTLSCSPISGHRSVSWYQQTPGQGLQFLFEYFSETQRNKGNFPGRFSGRQFSNSRSEMNVSTLELGDSALYLCASKGDTEAFFGQGTRLTVV.

The gene calls are TRBV6-5 and TRBJ2-3, with D unclear. With 8 bases removed from V and 3 bases from J, the gap between germline ends came to 6 bases. The CDR3 totals 11 residues. The germline V gene encodes CDR1 MNHEY and CDR2 SVGAGI. The CDR3 spells CASLATDTQYF. CDR3 bases: TGTGCCAGCTTGGCGACAGATACGCAGTATTTT.

This chain uses TRBV4-1 with TRBJ1-1, with D possibly matching TRBD1 (5 bases). This CDR3 is built from 19 residues. V lost 4 bases to trimming and J lost 4 bases, with 28 bases between them. Per the germline V gene, CDR1 is MGHRA and CDR2 is YSYEKL. CDR3 sequence (DNA): TGCGCCAGCAGCCTCACGAGGGGAGGAAGGGTAGTTAGCGGCACTGAAGCTTTCTTT. It is translated as CASSLTRGGRVVSGTEAFF.

The J gene is TRBJ2-5, the V gene TRBV20-1; D uncertain. V was trimmed by 3 bases and J by 3 bases, leaving 8 bases between them. Looked up from germline, CDR1 is DFQATT and CDR2 is SNEGSKA (reference sequence). CDR3 length: 12 residues. Here the CDR3 reads CSASRLKETQYF. In DNA, the CDR3 is TGCAGTGCTAGTCGGCTAAAAGAGACCCAGTACTTC.

J is TRBJ1-1 and V is TRBV15; no clear D gene. Trimming pared 1 base from V and 2 bases from J, leaving 11 bases between. CDR3 length equals 15 residues. Germline CDR1 and CDR2: LNHNV and YYDKDF (reference sequence). The CDR3 reads CATSRAGGSNTEAFF. CDR3 nucleotides: TGTGCCACCAGCAGAGCGGGAGGGAGTAACACTGAAGCTTTCTTT.

The J gene is TRBJ2-5, the V gene TRBV5-1; no firm D call. There are 16 residues in the CDR3. Germline V lookup: CDR1 SGHRS, CDR2 YFSETQ. Trimming shortened V by 0 bases and J by 5 bases, and 17 bases separated the two germline ends. CDR3 sequence reads: CASSLVRTSTTETQYF. CDR3 nucleotide sequence: TGCGCCAGCAGCTTGGTGCGAACGTCCACGACGGAGACCCAGTACTTC.